These 9 T cell receptor beta chains originate from one sample sequenced in a study of long-term antiretroviral therapy in people with HIV (dated by TCRdb to 2022 to 2024). The immunoSEQ hsTCRB v3.0 assay was used at survey level resolution to sequence the TRB variable region. Held by TCRdb, this immuneACCESS table contains in-frame sequences only and omits some clones. Under half of the omission traces to an unresolved V gene where checked; the cause of the rest is unknown. This sample is represented by about 20,000 clones; roughly four fifths of them were singletons. The ten largest account for over 12% of the sample. The sequencing here drew on unsorted PBMCs, taken around 2.5 years before starting antiretroviral therapy. Receptor source: a woman aged 45-60 years with HIV.

Written as DNA, the CDR3 is TGTGCCAGCAGCTTAGGATTTGGGGATACGCAGTATTTT. This sequence encodes CASSLGFGDTQYF. The chain carries TRBV7-3 and TRBJ2-3; D is unclear. Germline V lookup: CDR1 SGHTA, CDR2 FQGTGA. The CDR3 has 13 amino acids. V shed 2 bases and J shed 6 bases, with 9 bases lying between them.

In this sample, this clone turned up a few times. Other DNA sequences within the sample encode an identical CDR3. This chain links TRBV7-3 with TRBJ2-3, with 9 bases matching TRBD2. V trimming: 2 bases; J trimming: 2 bases; junction bases outside the gene matches: 2. Germline lookup yields CDR1 SGHTA and CDR2 FQGTGA. The CDR3 is 15 amino acids. The CDR3 DNA reads TGTGCCAGCAGCTTAGCGGGGGGGCACACAGATACGCAGTATTTT. Protein product: CASSLAGGHTDTQYF.

The chain links TRBV6-4 to TRBJ1-2; D gene unclear. Germline CDR1 is MRHNA and CDR2 is SNTAGT. The CDR3 runs 13 residues. V was trimmed by 0 bases and J by 8 bases, leaving 10 bases between them. CDR3 DNA: TGTGCCAGCAGTGACTCCCGGACGGGGGGCTACACCTTC. Translating gives CASSDSRTGGYTF.

This clone appeared a few times. The V gene is TRBV5-1, the J gene TRBJ2-2; no reliable D call. Trimming left V 4 bases short and J 1 base short, with 11 bases between. The CDR3 spans 15 residues. Germline CDR1 is SGHRS and CDR2 is YFSETQ. CDR3 region: CASSPSAGNTGELFF. In DNA, the CDR3 is TGCGCCAGCAGCCCGAGTGCAGGGAACACCGGGGAGCTGTTTTTT.

By share, this clone ranks as medium-sized. The sample carries other DNA sequences with the same CDR3. The rearrangement joins TRBV18 to TRBJ1-5, with 7 bases fitting TRBD1. Germline trimming cut 3 bases from V and 0 bases from J; bases unmatched to any gene: 5. The CDR3 consists of 16 residues. Germline V gene lookup returns CDR1 KGHSH and CDR2 LQKENI. The CDR3 DNA reads TGTGCCAGCTCACCTGACAGGGCCGATAGCAATCAGCCCCAGCATTTT. Translated: CASSPDRADSNQPQHF.

J is TRBJ1-3 and V is TRBV10-3; perhaps TRBD1 as D (5 bases). The CDR3 totals 12 residues. Germline lookup yields CDR1 ENHRY and CDR2 SYGVKD. V was trimmed by 8 bases and J by 1 base, leaving 6 bases between them. CDR3 region: CAIEGSGNTIYF. CDR3 coding DNA: TGTGCCATCGAGGGGTCTGGAAACACCATATATTTT.

The CDR3 spells CAISGSSGDYNEQFF. The CDR3 DNA is TGTGCCATCAGTGGCTCTAGCGGTGATTACAATGAGCAGTTCTTC. The rearrangement joins TRBV10-3 to TRBJ2-1; TRBD2 aligns across 7 bases. CDR1 is ENHRY, CDR2 SYGVKD, per germline. There are 15 residues in the CDR3. The ends lost 4 bases at V and 4 bases at J; junction bases unmatched: 7.

The rearrangement uses TRBV11-2 and TRBJ1-2, with unresolved D. The length of the CDR3 is 12 residues. V was clipped by 5 bases and J by 7 bases, with 11 bases between them. Per the germline V gene, CDR1 is SGHAT and CDR2 is FQNNGV. The CDR3 reads CASSQPAGGYTF. CDR3 DNA: TGTGCCAGCAGCCAACCAGCGGGTGGCTACACCTTC. The variable domain in full, with the rest retrieved from reference TRBV11-2 and TRBJ1-2, is EAGVAQSPRYKIIEKRQSVAFWCNPISGHATLYWYQQILGQGPKLLIQFQNNGVVDDSQLPKDRFSAERLKGVDSTLKIQPAKLEDSAVYLCASSQPAGGYTFGSGTRLTVV.

The chain employs TRBV5-1 and TRBJ2-5; D is perhaps TRBD2 (6 bases). Trimming removed 1 base at V and 0 bases at J, with 10 bases between. Per the germline V gene, CDR1 is SGHRS and CDR2 is YFSETQ. This CDR3 has 15 residues. In nucleotides, the CDR3 is TGCGCCAGCAGCTTGACCCGGGACTACCAAGAGACCCAGTACTTC. This codes for CASSLTRDYQETQYF.